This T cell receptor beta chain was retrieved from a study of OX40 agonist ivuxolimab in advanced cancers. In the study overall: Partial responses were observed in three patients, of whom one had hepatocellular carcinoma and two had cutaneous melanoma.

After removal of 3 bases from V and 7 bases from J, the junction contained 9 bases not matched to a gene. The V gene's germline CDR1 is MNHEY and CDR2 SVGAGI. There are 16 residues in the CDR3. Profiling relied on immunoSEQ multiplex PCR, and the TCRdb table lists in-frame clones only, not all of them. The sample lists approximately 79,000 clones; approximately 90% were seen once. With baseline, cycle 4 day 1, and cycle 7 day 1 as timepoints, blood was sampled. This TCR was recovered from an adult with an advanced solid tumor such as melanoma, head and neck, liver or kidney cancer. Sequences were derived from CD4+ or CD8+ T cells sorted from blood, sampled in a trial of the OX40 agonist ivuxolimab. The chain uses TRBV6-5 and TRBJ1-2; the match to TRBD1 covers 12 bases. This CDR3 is CASSYSGDRGLIGYTF. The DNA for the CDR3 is TGTGCCAGCAGTTATTCGGGGGACAGGGGGCTTATTGGCTACACCTTC.